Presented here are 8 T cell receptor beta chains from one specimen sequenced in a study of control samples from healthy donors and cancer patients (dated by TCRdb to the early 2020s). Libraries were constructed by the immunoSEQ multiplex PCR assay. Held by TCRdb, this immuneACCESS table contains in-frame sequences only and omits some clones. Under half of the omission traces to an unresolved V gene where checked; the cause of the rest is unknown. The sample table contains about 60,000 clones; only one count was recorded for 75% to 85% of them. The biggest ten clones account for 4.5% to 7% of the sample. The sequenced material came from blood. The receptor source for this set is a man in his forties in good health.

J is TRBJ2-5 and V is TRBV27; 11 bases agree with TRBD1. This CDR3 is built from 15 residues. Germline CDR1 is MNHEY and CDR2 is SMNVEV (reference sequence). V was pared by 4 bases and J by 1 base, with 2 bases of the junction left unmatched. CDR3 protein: CASSSGTGGQETQYF. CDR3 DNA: TGTGCCAGCAGTTCGGGGACAGGGGGCCAAGAGACCCAGTACTTC.

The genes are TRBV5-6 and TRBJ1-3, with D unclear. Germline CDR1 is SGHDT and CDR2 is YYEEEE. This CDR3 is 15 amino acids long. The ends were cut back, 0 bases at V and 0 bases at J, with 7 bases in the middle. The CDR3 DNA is TGTGCCAGCAGCTTGGTCCCTACCTCTGGAAACACCATATATTTT. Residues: CASSLVPTSGNTIYF.

Here the CDR3 reads CASRRSGNTEAFF. The DNA for the CDR3 is TGCGCCAGCAGGAGAAGTGGGAACACTGAAGCTTTCTTT. V is TRBV5-1 and J is TRBJ1-1; D unresolved. V lost 5 bases and J 1 base, leaving 9 bases between the germline ends. Germline lookup yields CDR1 SGHRS and CDR2 YFSETQ. The CDR3 extends over 13 amino acids. The full variable domain, in which reference TRBV5-1 and TRBJ1-1 provide the parts outside the CDR3, is KAGVTQTPRYLIKTRGQQVTLSCSPISGHRSVSWYQQTPGQGLQFLFEYFSETQRNKGNFPGRFSGRQFSNSRSEMNVSTLELGDSALYLCASRRSGNTEAFFGQGTRLTVV.

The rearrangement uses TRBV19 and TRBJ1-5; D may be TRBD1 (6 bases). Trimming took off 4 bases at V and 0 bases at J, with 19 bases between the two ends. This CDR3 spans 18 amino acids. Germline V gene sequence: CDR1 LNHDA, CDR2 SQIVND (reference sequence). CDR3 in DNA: TGTGCCAGTAGTAAAGGACAGCGAGAATTTTATAGCAATCAGCCCCAGCATTTT. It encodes CASSKGQREFYSNQPQHF.

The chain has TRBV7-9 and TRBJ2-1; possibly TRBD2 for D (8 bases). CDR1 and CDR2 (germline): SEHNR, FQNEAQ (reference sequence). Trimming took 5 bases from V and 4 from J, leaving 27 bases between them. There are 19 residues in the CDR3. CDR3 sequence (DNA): TGTGCCAGCAGCCAGCCGGGACAGAGCCTGGCGGGGGGATACAATGAGCAGTTCTTC. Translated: CASSQPGQSLAGGYNEQFF.

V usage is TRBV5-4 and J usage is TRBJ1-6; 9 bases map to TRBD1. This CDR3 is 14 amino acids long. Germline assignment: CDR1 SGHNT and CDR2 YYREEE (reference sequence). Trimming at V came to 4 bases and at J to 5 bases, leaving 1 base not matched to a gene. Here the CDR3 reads CASSGDRDNSPLHF. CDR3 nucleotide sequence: TGTGCCAGCAGCGGGGACAGGGATAATTCACCCCTCCACTTT. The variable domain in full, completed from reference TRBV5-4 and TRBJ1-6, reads ETGVTQSPTHLIKTRGQQVTLRCSSQSGHNTVSWYQQALGQGPQFIFQYYREEENGRGNFPPRFSGLQFPNYSSELNVNALELDDSALYLCASSGDRDNSPLHFGNGTRLTVT.

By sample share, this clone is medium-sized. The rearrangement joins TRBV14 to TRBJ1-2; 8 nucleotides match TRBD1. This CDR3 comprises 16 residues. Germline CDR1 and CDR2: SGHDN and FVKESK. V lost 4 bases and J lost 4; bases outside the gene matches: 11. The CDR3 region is CASSRTGLVRGYGYTF. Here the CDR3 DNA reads TGTGCCAGCAGCCGGACAGGGTTGGTTCGCGGCTATGGCTACACCTTC.

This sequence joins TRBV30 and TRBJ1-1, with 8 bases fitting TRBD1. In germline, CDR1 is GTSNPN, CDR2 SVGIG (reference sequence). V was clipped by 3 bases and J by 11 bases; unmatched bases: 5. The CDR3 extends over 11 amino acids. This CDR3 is CAWRGTGRAFF. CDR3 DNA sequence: TGTGCCTGGAGGGGGACAGGTCGCGCTTTCTTT.